This TCR beta chain was documented in a study of T cell repertoires in cytomegalovirus infection. Study-level background: Public TCR beta signatures marked donors with CMV infection and the matching HLA. Points from the study as a whole: People with CMV and the relevant HLA were identified by cumulative public TCR beta family frequency. CMV-specific TCR beta clonotypes restricted by HLA-C were the ones dominating the ex vivo response.

This CDR3 contains 14 residues. Germline assignment: CDR1 SGHTA and CDR2 FQGNSA. V gave up 5 bases and J gave up 9 bases; unmatched junction bases: 11. TCRdb reprocessed the reads with MiXCR, giving one entry per CDR3 protein. The data contain hundreds of thousands of distinct CDR3 sequences, approximately 25% of them seen just once; the ten biggest clones take up 8%. There are many counts of this clonotype. Its antigen is not known. The sequence came from a human donor in good health (CMV status not recorded). Some clones in this sample may be carry-over from other donors' samples. This sequence joins TRBV7-2 and TRBJ1-2, with 8 bases lining up with TRBD1. The sequenced material came from CD8+ T cells from PBMCs. CDR3: CASSLEGQGESYTF. DNA for the CDR3: TGTGCCAGCAGCCTCGAAGGACAGGGAGAAAGCTACACCTTC.